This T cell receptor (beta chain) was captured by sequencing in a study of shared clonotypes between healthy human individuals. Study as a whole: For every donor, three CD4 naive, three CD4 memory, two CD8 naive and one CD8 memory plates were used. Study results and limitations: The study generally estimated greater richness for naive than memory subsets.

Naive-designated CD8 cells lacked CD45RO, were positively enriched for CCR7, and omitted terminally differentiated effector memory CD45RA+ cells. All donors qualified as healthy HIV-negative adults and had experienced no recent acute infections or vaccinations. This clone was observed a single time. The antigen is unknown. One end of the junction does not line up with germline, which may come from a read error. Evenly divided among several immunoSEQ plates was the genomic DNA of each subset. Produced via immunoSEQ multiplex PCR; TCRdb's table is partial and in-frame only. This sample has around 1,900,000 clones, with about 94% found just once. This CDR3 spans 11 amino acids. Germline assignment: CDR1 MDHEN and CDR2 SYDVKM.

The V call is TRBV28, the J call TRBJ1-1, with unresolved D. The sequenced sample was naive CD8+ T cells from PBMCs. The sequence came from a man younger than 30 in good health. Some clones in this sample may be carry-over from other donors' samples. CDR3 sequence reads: CASSLEPDAFF. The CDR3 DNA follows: TGTGCCAGCAGTTTAGAGCCTGACGCTTTCTTT.